The 30 T cell receptor beta chains reported below all come from one sample, sequenced in a study of shared clonotypes between healthy human individuals. Here immunoSEQ multiplex PCR was the method, and the copy in TCRdb shows in-frame clones only, minus some. Here the sample spans about 2.5 million clones, 85% to 95% being singletons. The sample taken for sequencing was naive CD4+ T cells from PBMCs. Subset meaning: CD45RA+ positively selected. Source of these receptors: a man aged 18 to 29 in good health. Some clones in this sample may be carry-over from other donors' samples.

V usage is TRBV6-5 and J usage is TRBJ1-5; D remains unclear. Trimming took 4 bases from V and 7 from J, leaving 11 bases between them. Per the germline V gene, CDR1 is MNHEY and CDR2 is SVGAGI. The CDR3 spans 13 residues. CDR3 in amino acids: CASSLTSYQPQHF. DNA for the CDR3: TGTGCCAGCAGTTTAACAAGCTACCAGCCCCAGCATTTT.

The rearrangement joins TRBV10-3 to TRBJ1-5, with unresolved D. V was clipped by 0 bases and J by 0 bases, with 3 bases between them. The CDR3 contains 14 residues. Looked up from germline, CDR1 is ENHRY and CDR2 is SYGVKD. The CDR3 here is CAISESASNQPQHF. In nucleotides, the CDR3 is TGTGCCATCAGTGAGTCGGCTAGCAATCAGCCCCAGCATTTT.

The V gene is TRBV27, the J gene TRBJ2-3; TRBD2 is a possible D gene (6 bases). V dropped 3 bases and J dropped 0 bases, with 10 bases sitting between them. Germline V gives CDR1 MNHEY, CDR2 SMNVEV (reference sequence). There are 15 residues in the CDR3. CDR3 in amino acids: CASSFWGVSTDTQYF. CDR3 nucleotides: TGTGCCAGCAGTTTCTGGGGGGTTAGCACAGATACGCAGTATTTT.

The genes are TRBV5-1 and TRBJ1-4; no reliable D call. The CDR3 length is 12 residues. Trimming took off 3 bases at V and 8 bases at J, with 8 bases between the two ends. CDR1 and CDR2 from the germline V gene are SGHRS and YFSETQ. CDR3 nucleotides: TGCGCCAGCAGCTACGACCTGGAAAAACTGTTTTTT. Translated, it gives CASSYDLEKLFF.

The rearrangement joins TRBV6-5 to TRBJ1-4; D gene uncertain. V lost 8 bases and J lost 3, with 16 bases in between. The CDR3 has 15 residues. Germline V CDR1 and CDR2: MNHEY, SVGAGI. The CDR3: CASSLKGQANEKLFF. In DNA, the CDR3 is TGTGCCAGCTCCCTTAAAGGGCAAGCTAATGAAAAACTGTTTTTT.

This clone was detected once. This rearrangement joins TRBV7-8 to TRBJ1-4, with a weak D call TRBD1 (5 bases). The germline V and J ends were trimmed by 5 bases and 7 bases, with 17 bases remaining between them. CDR1 and CDR2 from the germline V gene are SGHVS and FQNEAQ. The length of the CDR3 is 15 residues. For the CDR3, the DNA is TGTGCCAGCAGCCTTAACCAGGGAGGTGGTGAAAAACTGTTTTTT. It yields the protein CASSLNQGGGEKLFF.

The rearrangement links TRBV19 to TRBJ1-2; 10 bases agree with TRBD1. This CDR3 contains 14 residues. The V gene end was trimmed by 8 bases and the J gene end by 2 bases; junction bases not matched to a gene: 5. Germline values: CDR1 LNHDA, CDR2 SQIVND (reference sequence). CDR3 region: CASLRDRGNYGYTF. In DNA form, the CDR3 reads TGTGCCAGTTTACGGGACAGGGGAAACTATGGCTACACCTTC. The full variable domain, completed using reference TRBV19 and TRBJ1-2, is DGGITQSPKYLFRKEGQNVTLSCEQNLNHDAMYWYRQDPGQGLRLIYYSQIVNDFQKGDIAEGYSVSREKKESFPLTVTSAQKNPTAFYLCASLRDRGNYGYTFGSGTRLTVV.

This chain links TRBV5-1 with TRBJ2-2, with D perhaps TRBD2 (5 bases). This CDR3 contains 13 residues. Germline V gene sequence: CDR1 SGHRS, CDR2 YFSETQ. V was clipped by 5 bases and J by 4 bases, with 9 bases between them. The CDR3 nucleotides read TGCGCCAGCAGTTATACTAGCACCGGGGAGCTGTTTTTT. This gives the protein CASSYTSTGELFF.

V gene TRBV19 combines with J gene TRBJ2-1, with D unresolved. The CDR3 runs to 13 residues. Trimming pared 0 bases from V and 9 bases from J, leaving 9 bases between. The germline CDR1 and CDR2 sequences are LNHDA and SQIVND (reference sequence). CDR3: CASSIDFDGEQFF. The DNA for the CDR3 is TGTGCCAGTAGTATAGATTTCGACGGTGAGCAGTTCTTC.

This chain connects TRBV5-4 to TRBJ2-5; 9 nucleotides align to TRBD2. The CDR3 totals 15 residues. V lost 1 base, J lost 3 bases, and 4 bases stayed unmatched. Per the germline V gene, CDR1 is SGHNT and CDR2 is YYREEE (reference sequence). CDR3 nucleotides: TGTGCCAGCAGCTTGCCGACTAGCGGAGAAGAGACCCAGTACTTC. This translates into CASSLPTSGEETQYF.

This chain joins TRBV5-4 and TRBJ1-1, with D uncertain. The CDR3 extends over 14 amino acids. The germline CDR1 and CDR2 sequences are SGHNT and YYREEE (reference sequence). Trimming took off 0 bases at V and 1 base at J, with 7 bases between the two ends. CDR3 amino acids: CASSLGSQNTEAFF. For the CDR3, the DNA is TGTGCCAGCAGCTTGGGGAGCCAGAACACTGAAGCTTTCTTT.

The rearrangement joins TRBV5-1 to TRBJ2-7; D remains ambiguous. The V end was cut by 0 bases, the J end by 6 bases, with 10 bases between. The length of the CDR3 is 13 residues. Per the germline V gene, CDR1 is SGHRS and CDR2 is YFSETQ. The CDR3 bases are TGCGCCAGCAGCTTGGTATCCGCTGCCGAGCAGTACTTC. This translates into CASSLVSAAEQYF.

About this clone itself: The sample holds other DNA sequences that translate to the same CDR3. V is TRBV5-1 and J is TRBJ2-1, with TRBD2 matching 7 bases. The V gene's germline CDR1 is SGHRS and CDR2 YFSETQ. V shed 0 bases and J 0 bases; nucleotides not matched to a gene: 3. The length of the CDR3 is 16 residues. The CDR3 sequence is CASSLGSGPSYNEQFF. Here the CDR3 DNA reads TGCGCCAGCAGCTTGGGTAGCGGGCCCTCCTACAATGAGCAGTTCTTC.

Notes on this clone: This sample includes further DNA sequences coding for the same CDR3. The genes are TRBV2 and TRBJ1-3; D remains ambiguous. The germline CDR1 and CDR2 sequences are SNHLY and FYNNEI. This CDR3 contains 14 residues. Trimming left V 6 bases short and J 0 bases short, with 9 bases between. For the CDR3, the DNA is TGTGCCAGCAGCCCCCGAACCTCTGGAAACACCATATATTTT. This translates into CASSPRTSGNTIYF.

This CDR3 reads CASSPWAEETQYF. CDR3 DNA: TGTGCCAGCTCACCGTGGGCGGAAGAGACCCAGTACTTC. The chain combines TRBV18 with TRBJ2-5, with no clear D. Trimming stripped 3 bases from V and 3 bases from J, with 8 bases between. The CDR3 extends over 13 amino acids. CDR1 and CDR2 from the germline V gene are KGHSH and LQKENI.

This rearrangement joins TRBV15 to TRBJ1-4; 7 bases match TRBD1. The germline CDR1 and CDR2 sequences are LNHNV and YYDKDF (reference sequence). Trimming took 3 bases from V and 8 from J; bases not matched to a gene: 15. This CDR3 is built from 17 residues. As DNA, the CDR3 is TGTGCCACCAGCAGCACATTACTAGGGGGCCAGGGGGAAAAACTGTTTTTT. It yields the protein CATSSTLLGGQGEKLFF.

For the CDR3, the DNA is TGTGCCAGCAGCCCCGTACTAGCGGGAGACAATGAGCAGTTCTTC. The encoded protein is CASSPVLAGDNEQFF. The gene calls are TRBV7-3 and TRBJ2-1; 11 bases agree with TRBD2. Germline V gene data show CDR1 as SGHTA and CDR2 as FQGTGA. Trimming at V came to 5 bases and at J to 5 bases, leaving 5 bases not matched to a gene. There are 15 residues in the CDR3.

The CDR3 region has the DNA TGTGCCAGCAGCTTAGAATCCGGATCCTACGAGCAGTACTTC. This codes for CASSLESGSYEQYF. The V call is TRBV11-3, the J call TRBJ2-7; D call uncertain. The germline V gene encodes CDR1 SGHNT and CDR2 YENEEA. The CDR3 covers 14 residues. V lost 0 bases, J lost 1 base, and 7 bases lay in between.

V and J are TRBV5-4 and TRBJ2-3, with 9 bases identical to TRBD2. The V gene's germline CDR1 is SGHNT and CDR2 YYREEE (reference sequence). CDR3 length: 15 amino acids. After removal of 4 bases from V and 5 bases from J, the junction contained 8 bases not matched to a gene. The CDR3 DNA reads as TGTGCCAGCAGCCCCCGGGCGGGAGGGGAAGATACGCAGTATTTT. Translated: CASSPRAGGEDTQYF. Full variable domain (outside the CDR3, taken from reference TRBV5-4 and TRBJ2-3): ETGVTQSPTHLIKTRGQQVTLRCSSQSGHNTVSWYQQALGQGPQFIFQYYREEENGRGNFPPRFSGLQFPNYSSELNVNALELDDSALYLCASSPRAGGEDTQYFGPGTRLTVL.

The rearrangement links TRBV19 to TRBJ2-1, with TRBD2 matching over 9 bases. There are 17 residues in the CDR3. V was clipped by 4 bases and J by 4 bases; unmatched bases: 11. Germline CDR1 LNHDA, CDR2 SQIVND (reference sequence). In DNA form, the CDR3 reads TGTGCCAGTAGTACTTCCCTAGCGGGGATACCATACAATGAGCAGTTCTTC. Translating gives CASSTSLAGIPYNEQFF.

Remarks on this clone: Other DNA variants within this sample encode the same CDR3. The chain has TRBV5-1 and TRBJ2-2; 8 nucleotides match TRBD1. Germline CDR1 SGHRS, CDR2 YFSETQ. V lost 4 bases to trimming and J lost 4 bases; unmatched junction nucleotides: 3. This CDR3 has 14 amino acids. CDR3 in DNA: TGCGCCAGCAGCCCCGGGACAGGCACCGGGGAGCTGTTTTTT. Its protein is CASSPGTGTGELFF.

This chain links TRBV27 with TRBJ1-2; D is possibly TRBD1 (6 bases). V dropped 8 bases and J dropped 6 bases, with 22 bases sitting between them. This CDR3 is built from 15 residues. CDR1 is MNHEY, CDR2 SMNVEV, per germline (reference sequence). CDR3 protein: CASRPRPDSTDGYTF. DNA of the CDR3: TGTGCCAGCCGACCCCGCCCGGACAGTACGGATGGCTACACCTTC.

The V and J genes are TRBV28 and TRBJ2-7; D uncertain. The germline gives CDR1 MDHEN, CDR2 SYDVKM. V was pared by 3 bases and J by 6 bases, with 6 bases between. CDR3 length: 11 residues. The CDR3 DNA is TGTGCCAGCAGTTTTCGGTCCGAGCAGTACTTC. This encodes CASSFRSEQYF.

The chain joins TRBV19 to TRBJ2-6; 7 bases map to TRBD2. Trimming took 3 bases from V and 2 from J; bases not matched to a gene: 10. Germline V lookup: CDR1 LNHDA, CDR2 SQIVND (reference sequence). CDR3 length: 18 amino acids. CDR3 protein: CASSIGSGGRAGANVLTF. CDR3 in DNA: TGTGCCAGTAGTATTGGATCGGGGGGTCGGGCTGGGGCCAACGTCCTGACTTTC.

The chain uses TRBV5-1 and TRBJ1-5; 7 bases map to TRBD1. The junction had 6 bases not matched to a gene; V was cut back by 0 bases and J by 0 bases. The CDR3 is 17 amino acids. Germline-derived CDR1 and CDR2 are SGHRS and YFSETQ. CDR3 protein: CASSLGGGEDSNQPQHF. The CDR3, as DNA: TGCGCCAGCAGCTTGGGAGGGGGCGAGGATAGCAATCAGCCCCAGCATTTT.

CDR3 region: CASSLIPGNEQFF. The DNA of the CDR3 is TGCGCCAGCAGCTTGATCCCAGGAAATGAGCAGTTCTTC. The chain combines TRBV5-1 with TRBJ2-1; D is unresolved. CDR1 and CDR2 from the germline V gene are SGHRS and YFSETQ. Trimming pared 1 base from V and 7 bases from J, leaving 9 bases between. The length of the CDR3 is 13 residues. Together with reference TRBV5-1 and TRBJ2-1, the CDR3 gives the full variable domain: KAGVTQTPRYLIKTRGQQVTLSCSPISGHRSVSWYQQTPGQGLQFLFEYFSETQRNKGNFPGRFSGRQFSNSRSEMNVSTLELGDSALYLCASSLIPGNEQFFGPGTRLTVL.

This rearrangement joins TRBV15 to TRBJ2-3; TRBD2 is a possible D gene (5 bases). Germline CDR1 is LNHNV and CDR2 is YYDKDF (reference sequence). This CDR3 is built from 12 residues. The V and J ends lost 3 bases and 4 bases respectively, with 5 bases between them. CDR3 loop: CATSRDSDTQYF. The CDR3 bases are TGTGCCACCAGCAGGGACTCAGATACGCAGTATTTT.

V and J are TRBV4-3 and TRBJ2-1; 11 bases agree with TRBD2. Germline V gives CDR1 LGHNA, CDR2 YSLEER. V was clipped by 0 bases and J by 4 bases; unmatched bases: 5. CDR3 length: 17 amino acids. CDR3 sequence: CASSQELAGGTYNEQFF. CDR3 in DNA: TGCGCCAGCAGCCAAGAATTAGCGGGAGGGACATACAATGAGCAGTTCTTC.

This clone was recorded only once. The V call is TRBV5-6, the J call TRBJ2-3, with D possibly being TRBD1 or TRBD2 (5 bases each). The germline V and J ends were trimmed by 3 bases and 3 bases, with 17 bases remaining between them. CDR1 is SGHDT and CDR2 is YYEEEE in the germline V gene. The CDR3 consists of 16 residues. The CDR3 loop reads CASSSRRLAGTDTQYF. The CDR3 region has the DNA TGTGCCAGCAGCTCTCGGAGGCTAGCAGGGACAGATACGCAGTATTTT.

In regard to this clone: The same CDR3 is also encoded by other DNA sequences in this sample. The chain links TRBV2 to TRBJ1-1, with unresolved D. The CDR3 is made up of 14 amino acids. Between the trimmed V and J ends, which lost 2 bases and 1 base, there was a span of 8 bases. Germline V gives CDR1 SNHLY, CDR2 FYNNEI. The CDR3 is CASSESRANTEAFF. As DNA, the CDR3 is TGTGCCAGCAGTGAAAGTCGGGCGAACACTGAAGCTTTCTTT.